The 18 T cell receptor beta chains below all came from one sample that was sequenced in a study of PD-1 blockade in classical Hodgkin lymphoma. Stated time point: cycle 4 day 1 (C4D1), after more than five weeks of nivolumab. Each patient relapsed following autologous stem cell transplantation, and prior brentuximab vedotin exposure differed. Assay: immunoSEQ multiplex PCR; the TCRdb copy retains only in-frame clones and omits some. The sample holds more than 3,500 clones, roughly two thirds seen once. The source material was peripheral blood mononuclear cells (PBMCs), sampled before the fourth cycle of nivolumab. The source of these receptors is a human donor with classical Hodgkin lymphoma.

The chain recombines TRBV11-2 with TRBJ2-2; D remains unclear. This CDR3 is built from 14 residues. The V end was cut by 0 bases, the J end by 6 bases, with 8 bases between. In germline, CDR1 is SGHAT, CDR2 FQNNGV. The CDR3 protein is CASSLDPSAGELFF. CDR3 DNA: TGTGCCAGCAGCTTAGATCCCTCGGCCGGGGAGCTGTTTTTT. Combining the CDR3 with reference TRBV11-2 and TRBJ2-2 gives the whole variable domain EAGVAQSPRYKIIEKRQSVAFWCNPISGHATLYWYQQILGQGPKLLIQFQNNGVVDDSQLPKDRFSAERLKGVDSTLKIQPAKLEDSAVYLCASSLDPSAGELFFGEGSRLTVL.

This clone was observed a handful of times. The chain is built from TRBV19 and TRBJ2-1; TRBD2 matches at 10 bases. Germline CDR1 is LNHDA and CDR2 is SQIVND (reference sequence). The J segment lost 7 bases and the V segment lost 2 bases, leaving 5 bases of the junction unmatched. This CDR3 has 15 residues. The CDR3 DNA reads as TGTGCCAGTAGTATATCAGCGGGAGGGCCGAATGAGCAGTTCTTC. Translation gives CASSISAGGPNEQFF.

The chain is built from TRBV15 and TRBJ1-2; D might be TRBD1 (6 bases). V gave up 6 bases and J gave up 2 bases, with 13 bases separating them. This CDR3 is built from 14 residues. Looked up from germline, CDR1 is LNHNV and CDR2 is YYDKDF (reference sequence). CDR3 in DNA: TGTGCCACCAGGGGGGCAGGAGAAAACTATGGCTACACCTTC. Encoded protein: CATRGAGENYGYTF.

This clone was detected only once. This sequence joins TRBV19 and TRBJ1-5; D is ambiguous. Looked up from germline, CDR1 is LNHDA and CDR2 is SQIVND (reference sequence). The CDR3 is 15 residues long. With 5 bases removed from V and 0 bases from J, the gap between germline ends came to 11 bases. The CDR3: CASSLFGSSNQPQHF. DNA for the CDR3: TGTGCCAGTAGTTTATTCGGGTCTAGCAATCAGCCCCAGCATTTT.

The J gene is TRBJ2-7, the V gene TRBV5-1; 13 bases are shared with TRBD2. Looked up from germline, CDR1 is SGHRS and CDR2 is YFSETQ. This CDR3 has 17 amino acids. J gave up 6 bases and V 0 bases, and 9 bases lay outside the gene matches. CDR3 amino acids: CASSLELTGTSGAEQYF. CDR3 nucleotides: TGCGCCAGCAGCTTGGAGTTGACCGGGACTAGCGGGGCCGAGCAGTACTTC.

The chain carries TRBV19 and TRBJ1-5; D is uncertain. Germline CDR1 is LNHDA and CDR2 is SQIVND (reference sequence). The CDR3 spans 15 residues. V lost 5 bases and J 4 bases, leaving 15 bases between the germline ends. As DNA, the CDR3 is TGTGCCAGTAGTCCCCCAGCAGGAAGAAATCAGCCCCAGCATTTT. Encoded protein: CASSPPAGRNQPQHF. Full variable domain (rest looked up from reference TRBV19 and TRBJ1-5): DGGITQSPKYLFRKEGQNVTLSCEQNLNHDAMYWYRQDPGQGLRLIYYSQIVNDFQKGDIAEGYSVSREKKESFPLTVTSAQKNPTAFYLCASSPPAGRNQPQHFGDGTRLSIL.

This clone has just one count. This sequence joins TRBV12-5 and TRBJ2-6; possible D gene TRBD1, 5 bases. The CDR3 is 18 residues long. CDR1 and CDR2 from the germline V gene are LGHNT and FRNRAP. Trimming pared 4 bases from V and 5 bases from J, leaving 21 bases between. CDR3 region: CASGCTAAGQSRANVLTF. DNA for the CDR3: TGTGCTAGTGGTTGTACGGCTGCAGGACAAAGTCGGGCCAACGTCCTGACTTTC.

This clone turned up a few times. The chain recombines TRBV4-2 with TRBJ1-5; no firm D call. Per germline, CDR1 LGHNA and CDR2 YNFKEQ. The V end lost 6 bases, the J end lost 0 bases, and 12 bases lay between the germline ends. This CDR3 region has 15 residues. CDR3 DNA sequence: TGTGCCAGCAGGATCCTTGTCGATAGCAATCAGCCCCAGCATTTT. Amino acid sequence: CASRILVDSNQPQHF.

The chain employs TRBV27 and TRBJ2-7; TRBD2 matches at 7 bases. CDR1 is MNHEY, CDR2 SMNVEV, per germline (reference sequence). There are 16 residues in the CDR3. After removal of 7 bases from V and 1 base from J, the junction contained 13 bases not matched to a gene. The CDR3 DNA sequence: TGTGCCAGCAACCCCCGGGAGGCCCCGGGTTCCTACGAGCAGTACTTC. Residues: CASNPREAPGSYEQYF.

This clone has more than one count but fewer than ten. This chain connects TRBV2 to TRBJ2-6; 7 bases map to TRBD1. The CDR3 contains 16 residues. Trimming took 7 bases from V and 0 from J; bases not matched to a gene: 6. Per germline, CDR1 SNHLY and CDR2 FYNNEI. CDR3 in amino acids: CASNPTGSSGANVLTF. For the CDR3, the DNA is TGTGCCAGCAACCCGACAGGGAGCTCTGGGGCCAACGTCCTGACTTTC.

In this sample, this clone turned up a few times. The chain links TRBV7-9 to TRBJ2-7; D call uncertain. In germline, CDR1 is SEHNR, CDR2 FQNEAQ (reference sequence). CDR3 length: 11 amino acids. Trimming left V 5 bases short and J 2 bases short, with 4 bases between. The CDR3 nucleotides are TGTGCCAGCAGCATGACCTACGAGCAGTACTTC. It specifies CASSMTYEQYF.

This clone was counted between two and nine times. The chain recombines TRBV7-2 with TRBJ2-7; D gene unclear. CDR1 SGHTA and CDR2 FQGNSA come from the germline V gene. Trimming left V 3 bases short and J 1 base short, with 1 base between. The CDR3 loop spans 11 amino acids. CDR3 bases: TGTGCCAGCAGCTTTTCCTACGAGCAGTACTTC. It is translated as CASSFSYEQYF.

This clone was seen more than once but under ten times. The chain is built from TRBV29-1 and TRBJ1-2; no firm D call. V shed 4 bases and J shed 8 bases, with 17 bases lying between them. Germline CDR1 and CDR2: SQVTM and ANQGSEA. The CDR3 consists of 13 residues. CDR3 in amino acids: CSVADALRGGYTF. In DNA, the CDR3 is TGCAGCGTTGCGGACGCATTAAGAGGCGGCTACACCTTC. The complete variable domain, with remaining parts taken from reference TRBV29-1 and TRBJ1-2, reads SAVISQKPSRDICQRGTSLTIQCQVDSQVTMMFWYRQQPGQSLTLIATANQGSEATYESGFVIDKFPISRPNLTFSTLTVSNMSPEDSSIYLCSVADALRGGYTFGSGTRLTVV.

This clone was found a few times. The gene calls are TRBV7-2 and TRBJ1-1; TRBD1 matches 8 bases. Germline trimming cut 5 bases from V and 3 bases from J; bases unmatched to any gene: 2. Germline V gene lookup returns CDR1 SGHTA and CDR2 FQGNSA. The CDR3 covers 13 residues. In DNA, the CDR3 is TGTGCCAGCAGCGGACAGGGATACACTGAAGCTTTCTTT. It translates to CASSGQGYTEAFF.

V gene TRBV6-1 combines with J gene TRBJ1-2; 9 bases are a match to TRBD1. Germline loops: CDR1 MNHNS, CDR2 SASEGT. V dropped 5 bases and J dropped 8; count of bases not matched to a gene: 6. The CDR3 is 13 amino acids. The CDR3 bases are TGTGCCAGCAGTCGGGACAGGGTAGACGGCTACACCTTC. Translation: CASSRDRVDGYTF.

About this clone: At the DNA level, this CDR3 is encoded by other sequences in the same sample as well. The chain has TRBV5-1 and TRBJ2-7, with a weak D call TRBD1 (5 bases). Germline-derived CDR1 and CDR2 are SGHRS and YFSETQ. This CDR3 is built from 15 residues. The ends were cut back, 0 bases at V and 4 bases at J, with 14 bases in the middle. CDR3 region: CASSLAQGLSYEQYF. DNA of the CDR3: TGCGCCAGCAGCTTGGCCCAGGGTCTCTCTTACGAGCAGTACTTC.

This clone was counted a single time. The gene calls are TRBV10-3 and TRBJ2-6; possible D gene TRBD1, 5 bases. Trimming left V 9 bases short and J 4 bases short, with 13 bases between. Germline assignment: CDR1 ENHRY and CDR2 SYGVKD. The length of the CDR3 is 14 residues. CDR3 region: CAIQPGLGANVLTF. The CDR3 coding sequence is TGTGCCATTCAACCAGGGTTAGGGGCCAACGTCCTGACTTTC.

The chain employs TRBV30 and TRBJ1-1, with D unresolved. Per germline, CDR1 GTSNPN and CDR2 SVGIG (reference sequence). The V end was cut by 2 bases, the J end by 4 bases, with 5 bases between. The CDR3 covers 11 residues. CDR3 coding DNA: TGTGCCTGGAGTCCGGGCACTGAAGCTTTCTTT. Its translation is CAWSPGTEAFF.